Below, 16 T cell receptor beta chains from the same sample are listed, as sequenced in a study of breast tumors, draining lymph nodes, adjacent tissues. TCRdb analysed the multiplex PCR reads with MiXCR anew, one entry per CDR3 protein. The sample shows about 130,000 distinct CDR3 sequences, 20% to 25% of them seen only once. Breast cancer patients provided tissue from their axillary draining lymph nodes. The specimen was axillary lymph node tissue. The receptors were sampled from a female donor with breast cancer. Some clones in this sample may be carry-over from other donors' samples.

The J gene is TRBJ1-4, the V gene TRBV5-4, with 8 bases matching TRBD1. This CDR3 is built from 13 residues. Germline lookup yields CDR1 SGHNT and CDR2 YYREEE (reference sequence). Trimming took 6 bases from V and 7 from J; bases not matched to a gene: 5. The CDR3 nucleotides are TGTGCCAGCAAGGGACAGGTCTCTGAAAAACTGTTTTTT. The encoded protein is CASKGQVSEKLFF.

This clonotype has at least ten counts. The chain couples TRBV30 to TRBJ2-7; 8 positions match TRBD1. Unmatched junction bases numbered 16, after V lost 5 bases and J lost 4 bases. The CDR3 is 16 residues long. The V gene's germline CDR1 is GTSNPN and CDR2 SVGIG (reference sequence). The CDR3 loop reads CAWQRAGQGPAYEQYF. The CDR3, as DNA: TGTGCCTGGCAACGCGCTGGACAGGGCCCTGCTTACGAGCAGTACTTC.

There are a few counts of this clonotype. The rearrangement uses TRBV9 and TRBJ2-7; 9 nucleotides line up with TRBD2. CDR3 length equals 15 residues. The V and J ends lost 0 bases and 7 bases, in that order; junction bases with no gene match: 8. Germline V gene data show CDR1 as SGDLS and CDR2 as YYNGEE. CDR3 sequence (DNA): TGTGCCAGCAGCGTAGATATAGCGGGAGTTGGTGAGCAGTACTTC. It is translated as CASSVDIAGVGEQYF. The whole variable domain, remainder taken from reference TRBV9 and TRBJ2-7, is DSGVTQTPKHLITATGQRVTLRCSPRSGDLSVYWYQQSLDQGLQFLIQYYNGEERAKGNILERFSAQQFPDLHSELNLSSLELGDSALYFCASSVDIAGVGEQYFGPGTRLTVT.

In this sample, this clonotype turned up many times. The chain is built from TRBV5-1 and TRBJ2-3, with 7 bases aligning to TRBD2. The CDR3 sequence is 15 residues long. Looked up from germline, CDR1 is SGHRS and CDR2 is YFSETQ. The V gene end was trimmed by 2 bases and the J gene end by 3 bases; junction bases not matched to a gene: 6. This CDR3 is CASSFGRGGTDTQYF. For the CDR3, the DNA is TGCGCCAGCAGCTTTGGGAGGGGAGGAACAGATACGCAGTATTTT.

A remark on this clonotype: A much more abundant neighbour one base away suggests this may be a read error. The chain joins TRBV5-4 to TRBJ2-3, with 7 bases lining up with TRBD2. From germline, CDR1 is SGHNT and CDR2 YYREEE (reference sequence). The CDR3 sequence is 15 residues long. The J segment lost 5 bases and the V segment lost 3 bases, leaving 9 bases of the junction unmatched. CDR3 loop: CASSWGAGILDTQYF. CDR3 nucleotide sequence: TGTGCCAGCAGCTGGGGAGCGGGAATCTTAGATACGCAGTATTTT.

This rearrangement joins TRBV7-9 to TRBJ2-2; tentative D call: TRBD1 (5 bases). This CDR3 has 16 residues. V lost 5 bases, J lost 6 bases, and 19 bases lay in between. Germline V gene sequence: CDR1 SEHNR, CDR2 FQNEAQ (reference sequence). The CDR3 region is CASSIDQGRLPGELFF. The CDR3 DNA sequence: TGTGCCAGCAGCATAGACCAGGGTAGACTTCCCGGGGAGCTGTTTTTT.

This clonotype has ten or more counts. The rearrangement joins TRBV11-2 to TRBJ2-3; D is unresolved. This CDR3 contains 13 residues. Germline assignment: CDR1 SGHAT and CDR2 FQNNGV. Trimming left V 1 base short and J 2 bases short, with 4 bases between. The CDR3 nucleotides read TGTGCCAGCAGCTTAGGGTTCACAGATACGCAGTATTTT. It is translated as CASSLGFTDTQYF.

This clonotype was recorded many times. The chain recombines TRBV4-1 with TRBJ2-7; D not certain. The CDR3 has 13 residues. Germline-derived CDR1 and CDR2 are MGHRA and YSYEKL. Trimming cost V 3 bases and J 2 bases, with 8 bases left between them. The CDR3 nucleotides are TGCGCCAGCAGCCAGGAAGGGACCTACGAGCAGTACTTC. Translated, it gives CASSQEGTYEQYF.

This clonotype has ten or more counts. The J gene is TRBJ2-2, the V gene TRBV19, with D possibly matching TRBD2 (5 bases). CDR3 length: 14 residues. Germline V gene lookup returns CDR1 LNHDA and CDR2 SQIVND (reference sequence). V lost 5 bases, J lost 5 bases, and 12 bases lay in between. CDR3 in amino acids: CASSSLATTGELFF. CDR3 in DNA: TGTGCCAGTAGTTCCCTAGCTACTACCGGGGAGCTGTTTTTT.

This clonotype has a count of ten or more. This chain connects TRBV2 to TRBJ2-3; D gene uncertain. The CDR3 extends over 15 amino acids. V was cut by 3 bases and J by 0 bases, with 10 bases left in between. Germline CDR1 is SNHLY and CDR2 is FYNNEI. The CDR3 loop is CASSDVRKSTDTQYF. For the CDR3, the DNA is TGTGCCAGCAGTGACGTTAGGAAAAGCACAGATACGCAGTATTTT.

This clonotype was recorded many times. V and J are TRBV10-3 and TRBJ2-3; 9 bases map to TRBD1. The V gene end was trimmed by 6 bases and the J gene end by 4 bases; junction bases not matched to a gene: 8. CDR1 is ENHRY, CDR2 SYGVKD, per germline. This CDR3 comprises 15 residues. The CDR3 spells CAIRETGGIADTQYF. CDR3 bases: TGTGCCATCAGAGAAACAGGGGGCATTGCAGATACGCAGTATTTT.

This clonotype was observed once. A much larger clone is a single base away; this may be a read error. Likely a read error: the CDR3 ends without its conserved phenylalanine or tryptophan. The chain recombines TRBV7-9 with TRBJ2-1; D remains ambiguous. CDR3 length equals 15 residues. Germline CDR1 SEHNR, CDR2 FQNEAQ (reference sequence). Trimming shortened V by 4 bases and J by 0 bases, and 10 bases separated the two germline ends. The CDR3 is CASSSRSSSYNEQFL. CDR3 coding DNA: TGTGCCAGCAGCTCACGATCTAGCTCCTACAATGAGCAGTTCCTC.

On this clonotype itself: A clone one base away is much larger, so this may be a read error. CDR3: CASQDLAEVADTQYF. The CDR3 DNA is TGTGCCAGCCAGGACCTAGCGGAGGTTGCGGATACGCAGTATTTT. This chain links TRBV2 with TRBJ2-3; TRBD2 aligns across 7 bases. Germline-derived CDR1 and CDR2 are SNHLY and FYNNEI. V lost 8 bases and J lost 6; bases outside the gene matches: 14. The CDR3 is made up of 15 amino acids.

Remarks on this clonotype: Mismatch with germline at one junction end may stem from a read error. The CDR3 DNA reads TGTGCGAGCAGTTTACTCCAGGGGCTGAACTCCTACGAGCAGTACTTC. This gives the protein CASSLLQGLNSYEQYF. The J gene is TRBJ2-7, the V gene TRBV28, with a possible D match to TRBD1 (6 bases). From germline, CDR1 is MDHEN and CDR2 SYDVKM. This CDR3 has 16 residues.

This clonotype showed up many times. This chain joins TRBV15 and TRBJ1-2, with 7 positions matching TRBD1. Germline loops: CDR1 LNHNV, CDR2 YYDKDF (reference sequence). The ends lost 3 bases at V and 4 bases at J; junction bases unmatched: 5. CDR3 length equals 14 residues. The CDR3 sequence: CATSSRDSSYGYTF. The CDR3 bases are TGTGCCACCAGCAGCCGGGACAGTAGCTATGGCTACACCTTC.

Concerning this clonotype: A much larger clone differs by one base, so this may be a read error. The conserved phenylalanine or tryptophan is not found at the CDR3 terminus, so this likely reflects a read error. The chain employs TRBV18 and TRBJ2-7; D is unresolved. The germline V and J ends were trimmed by 3 bases and 0 bases, with 18 bases remaining between them. From germline, CDR1 is KGHSH and CDR2 LQKENI. This CDR3 spans 17 amino acids. This CDR3 reads CASSPNSRTGLSYEQYL. CDR3 nucleotide sequence: TGTGCCAGCTCACCTAATAGTCGGACGGGTCTCTCCTACGAGCAGTACCTC.